The T cell receptor beta chain described here comes from a study of beta chain features in type 1 diabetes (dated by TCRdb to the late 2010s). Study-wide context: Patients and healthy donors did not differ in mean age, gender distribution, total cell number or subset yield. Naive and central memory subsets were obtained from all 28 donors, but regulatory and stem cell-like memory subsets were isolated from only 8 patients and roughly 8 healthy donors. Across all samples, 90 million to 130 million sorted cells were examined, and cell number per subset correlated strongly with RNA yield. The study compared TCRB repertoires of sorted circulating CD4+ T cell subsets between recently diagnosed type 1 diabetes patients and matched healthy donors. Results the study describes overall, beyond this receptor: A moderate but significant shortening of TCRB CDR3 length was observed in type 1 diabetes patients in all four CD4+ subsets. Shorter templates might have been favored by PCR, but patient and control samples were amplified and corrected together, so both groups would have been affected equally by any skew. Naive, central memory and regulatory TCRB repertoires appeared to be more alike among patients than among healthy donors. Only small numbers of individuals were included in the HLA sub-analyses, which left unresolved whether HLA type had any influence on TCRB rearrangement. Because cDNA rather than genomic DNA was sequenced, highly expressing activated cells could have been over-represented, although no difference in activation and CD3 levels was found between groups. Fewer insertions and more nucleotide deletions at VDJ recombination sites were observed in patients with type 1 diabetes, implying thymic rearrangement abnormalities.

The CDR3 covers 14 residues, taking in both the cysteine and the phenylalanine. Just the 42-base CDR3 DNA is kept, in frame starting at base 1. CDR1 and CDR2 were assigned from the germline V gene (reference sequence) as GTSNPN and SVGIG. V is pared back by 3 bases and J by 5 bases, with 16 bases lying between the germline termini. This clone was counted many times. The specificity of this receptor is unknown. No base-level quality is on record; no much larger clone is a single base apart. Each donor gave one peripheral blood draw, around 0.12 L on average, collected into heparinised tubes. Naive, central memory, regulatory and stem cell-like memory CD4+ T cells were sorted on a BD FACSAria II using a panel including CD45RO, CCR7, CD25, CD127, CD95 and CD27. All sorted populations exceeded 95% purity. PBMCs were isolated immediately by Lymphoprep density gradient centrifugation and stained directly without culture. To minimize batch effects, samples were stained and sorted in pairs, one healthy donor with one patient per experiment.

The High Capacity cDNA Reverse Transcription Kit was used to reverse transcribe all of the isolated RNA, meaning that expressed TCRB transcripts were what got sequenced. Naive, central memory and regulatory T cell samples underwent deep immunoSEQ sequencing, averaging approximately 3.3 million total reads per sample. Sorted cells were lysed in RLT buffer, and RNA was extracted using DNase-treated RNeasy Micro or Mini kits according to cell number. Each cell subset was processed on its own to prevent cross-contamination, while patient and healthy donor samples were processed together. TCRB sequences were amplified from cDNA with the immunoSEQ multiplex PCR, producing 87-bp fragments spanning the CDR3 region. Sequencing of the amplicons was done on the Illumina HiSeq platform. Concerning the study's data processing: PCR bias was computationally corrected using synthetic template baselines, reads within Hamming distance 2 were collapsed, and singletons that could not be merged were discarded. Reads were aligned to IMGT to assign V, D and J genes, CDR3 length, and insertions or deletions at six rearrangement sites. Within each subset, clonotype counts were normalized to sorted cell number, after which true diversity and Gini coefficients were computed with the tcR R package. Repertoire sharing was quantified using the overlap coefficient calculated on TCRB nucleotide sequences. As a proxy for the pre-selection repertoire, out-of-frame TCRB sequences from naive cells were analyzed. Entries here come from immuneACCESS through TCRdb and include only in-frame sequences with V and J called. Some clones fail to appear in such tables; in the studies checked, an unresolved V gene covers under half of the shortfall, and the cause of the remainder is unknown. The V and J calls and clone size come from that table; D and trimming were worked out from the DNA. A total of hundreds of thousands of clones appear in this sample, roughly an eighth of them only once. The ten largest clones take up 0.022% of the sample.

Sequencing was performed on naive CD4+ T cells from blood. The cell subset or site label for this specimen denotes: true naive CD4+ T cells. The TCR comes from a young man with type 1 diabetes. The chain was built from TRBV30 and TRBJ2-5, with TRBD2 as a weak D call on 6 bases. The nucleotide sequence reads as follows: TGTGCCTGGAGCCCCAACAGCCTAGCGGAGACCCAGTACTTC. Its protein product is CAWSPNSLAETQYF.